This T cell receptor (beta chain) was identified during a study of shared clonotypes between healthy human individuals. Splitting of CD4+ cells produced CD45RA+ naive and CD45RA-negative memory subsets. Authors' methods: Junction-only immunoSEQ sequences carried no quality scores, so filtering differed. The repertoire was sequenced with immunoSEQ multiplex PCR; TCRdb's copy has only in-frame clones and lacks some. Clone size and V and J calls were adopted from that table, with D and trimming inferred from the DNA. The table has about 1.5 million clones, 95% to 99% seen once. CDR3 size: 15 residues. Trimming removed 5 bases from V and 1 base from J, with 14 bases in between. In germline, CDR1 is SGHNT, CDR2 YENEEA. Study-wide results and limits: Sample collection involved blood only; tissue repertoires are likely different.

As regards this clone: Its antigen is currently unknown.

The chain employs TRBV11-3 and TRBJ1-1; D not resolved. Sample: naive CD4+ T cells sorted from blood. Regarding subset: CD45RA+ positively selected. The TCR originated in a man aged 25-40 years in good health. The CDR3 DNA follows: TGTGCCAGCAGCCCCGGGTGGGAACGGAACACTGAAGCTTTCTTT. As protein: CASSPGWERNTEAFF.